Below, 16 T cell receptor beta chains from the same sample are listed, as sequenced in a study of spatial heterogeneity in lung cancer. Findings and limits, study-wide: Tracking of tumor mutation counts was seen in expanded intratumoral alpha and beta TCR counts.

TCRdb processed the 5' RACE reads anew with MiXCR; each CDR3 protein has one entry. Of about 100,000 distinct CDR3 sequences in the sample, 4.4% are singletons; the top ten hold about 20%. Time point denoted: sample taken at primary tumor resection. Their antigens are not known. The sample was lung tumor tissue, taken at surgery. These receptors were taken from a male donor with early-stage non-small cell lung cancer.

This clonotype was picked up many times. The V gene is TRBV30, the J gene TRBJ2-1, with D unresolved. Looked up from germline, CDR1 is GTSNPN and CDR2 is SVGIG (reference sequence). The CDR3 has 11 amino acids. The V end lost 4 bases, the J end lost 4 bases, and 5 bases lay between the germline ends. CDR3 sequence: CAWNSYNEQFF. For the CDR3, the DNA is TGTGCCTGGAACTCGTACAATGAGCAGTTCTTC.

The table lists this clonotype with many counts. The chain couples TRBV6-2 or TRBV6-3 to TRBJ1-5; D perhaps matches TRBD1 (6 bases). This CDR3 spans 16 amino acids. V dropped 3 bases and J dropped 4 bases, with 16 bases sitting between them. Germline V gene lookup returns CDR1 MNHEY and CDR2 SVGEGT. DNA of the CDR3: TGTGCCAGCAGTTATCGACCAGGGGAGGGGAATCAGCCCCAGCATTTT. This translates into CASSYRPGEGNQPQHF.

The table lists this clonotype with many counts. The rearrangement joins TRBV7-9 to TRBJ2-2, with D hard to call. The ends were cut back, 5 bases at V and 0 bases at J, with 7 bases in the middle. CDR3 length: 14 amino acids. The germline CDR1 and CDR2 sequences are SEHNR and FQNEAQ (reference sequence). In nucleotides, the CDR3 is TGTGCCAGCAGCCTGAATACGAACACCGGGGAGCTGTTTTTT. Its translation is CASSLNTNTGELFF.

Points on this clonotype: A single base separates this from a much larger clone, so it may be a read error. This chain links TRBV2 with TRBJ2-1, with TRBD2 identical over 7 bases. The CDR3 has 14 residues. Germline V gene data show CDR1 as SNHLY and CDR2 as FYNNEI. J gave up 6 bases and V 8 bases, and 10 bases lay outside the gene matches. The CDR3 is CASGLGLVSNEQFF. DNA of the CDR3: TGTGCCAGCGGCCTAGGACTAGTTAGCAATGAGCAGTTCTTC. Drawing the rest from reference TRBV2 and TRBJ2-1, the complete variable domain is EPEVTQTPSHQVTQMGQEVILRCVPISNHLYFYWYRQILGQKVEFLVSFYNNEISEKSEIFDDQFSVERPDGSNFTLKIRSTKLEDSAMYFCASGLGLVSNEQFFGPGTRLTVL.

Ten or more counts support this clonotype. The chain employs TRBV27 and TRBJ2-5; 11 bases line up with TRBD2. The CDR3 consists of 17 residues. Germline values: CDR1 MNHEY, CDR2 SMNVEV (reference sequence). The trim removed 8 bases at V and 1 base at J, leaving 12 bases unmatched. CDR3 DNA sequence: TGTGCCAGCGGCGCGTTACTAGCGGGAGCGCCCCAAGAGACCCAGTACTTC. Protein sequence: CASGALLAGAPQETQYF.

This clonotype was picked up a small number of times. This chain joins TRBV21-1 and TRBJ2-2; the DNA was not used to check the table's D call, TRBD1. TRBV21-1 is annotated as a pseudogene. This CDR3 is 15 amino acids long. The CDR3 region is CASGQGARDTGELFF. The CDR3 bases are TGTGCCAGCGGACAGGGGGCGCGGGACACCGGGGAGCTGTTTTTT.

This clonotype was found many times. The rearrangement uses TRBV5-1 and TRBJ2-1; no reliable D call. Germline assignment: CDR1 SGHRS and CDR2 YFSETQ. The CDR3 runs to 15 residues. V lost 6 bases and J 0 bases, leaving 13 bases between the germline ends. CDR3 in amino acids: CASKIDLSSYNEQFF. The CDR3 region has the DNA TGCGCCAGCAAAATAGATTTAAGCTCCTACAATGAGCAGTTCTTC.

This clonotype was recorded many times. The V and J genes are TRBV28 and TRBJ2-7; TRBD2 aligns across 8 bases. Germline V gene data show CDR1 as MDHEN and CDR2 as SYDVKM. The CDR3 loop spans 14 amino acids. V was pared by 7 bases and J by 7 bases, with 12 bases of the junction left unmatched. CDR3 nucleotide sequence: TGTGCCAGCAAAAGTACGGAGCGGGAGTTTGAGCAGTACTTC. It translates to CASKSTEREFEQYF.

The sample holds many counts of this clonotype. J is TRBJ2-6 and V is TRBV4-1, with D unclear. The V and J ends lost 8 bases and 2 bases respectively, with 22 bases between them. The CDR3 runs to 18 residues. Germline values: CDR1 MGHRA, CDR2 YSYEKL. The CDR3 bases are TGCGCCAGCGGCAACGTCCTTTTATTGGGGACTGGGGCCAACGTCCTGACTTTC. Amino acids: CASGNVLLLGTGANVLTF.

This clonotype has at least ten counts. V gene TRBV29-1 combines with J gene TRBJ2-5; TRBD2 aligns across 7 bases. Germline lookup yields CDR1 SQVTM and CDR2 ANQGSEA. Unmatched junction bases numbered 12, after V lost 6 bases and J lost 5 bases. The CDR3 is made up of 14 amino acids. The CDR3 loop is CSVGVLLASETQYF. Written as DNA, the CDR3 is TGCAGCGTCGGGGTACTACTAGCGAGCGAGACCCAGTACTTC.

This clonotype occurred many times. The rearrangement joins TRBV12-3 or TRBV12-4 to TRBJ2-7; 10 bases line up with TRBD1. The CDR3 contains 16 residues. J gave up 4 bases and V 5 bases, and 11 bases lay outside the gene matches. CDR3 sequence: CASSAARDRGSYEQYF. In DNA, the CDR3 is TGTGCCAGCAGTGCCGCGAGGGACAGGGGCTCTTACGAGCAGTACTTC.

This clonotype appeared many times. The chain joins TRBV18 to TRBJ2-2, with D perhaps matching TRBD1 (6 bases). Germline-derived CDR1 and CDR2 are KGHSH and LQKENI. V lost 6 bases and J 0 bases, leaving 11 bases between the germline ends. CDR3 size: 15 residues. CDR3 sequence (DNA): TGTGCCAGCTCTCTCCGACAGGCGAACACCGGGGAGCTGTTTTTT. It codes for CASSLRQANTGELFF.

This clonotype was recorded at least ten times. This chain links TRBV6-6 with TRBJ2-5; TRBD2 agrees at 7 bases. CDR3 length: 15 residues. The germline V gene has CDR1 MNHNY and CDR2 SVGAGI (reference sequence). V lost 3 bases to trimming and J lost 4 bases; unmatched junction nucleotides: 8. The CDR3 loop reads CASSYAGVQTETQYF. For the CDR3, the DNA is TGTGCCAGCAGTTATGCGGGAGTCCAGACAGAGACCCAGTACTTC.

This clonotype was seen many times. This chain links TRBV20-1 with TRBJ2-7, with D perhaps being TRBD1 or TRBD2 (5 bases each). V lost 3 bases to trimming and J lost 2 bases, with 17 bases between them. Germline V gives CDR1 DFQATT, CDR2 SNEGSKA (reference sequence). The CDR3 runs to 15 residues. The CDR3, as DNA: TGCAGTGCTAGCATTCTGGGGGACCCAACCTACGAGCAGTACTTC. Its protein product is CSASILGDPTYEQYF.

This clonotype was seen ten or more times. The chain uses TRBV10-3 and TRBJ2-3; D is possibly TRBD2 (5 bases). The CDR3 sequence is 15 residues long. CDR1 is ENHRY and CDR2 is SYGVKD in the germline V gene. Between the trimmed V and J ends, which lost 2 bases and 0 bases, there was a span of 9 bases. The CDR3 spells CAISEKRESTDTQYF. As DNA, the CDR3 is TGTGCCATCAGTGAGAAAAGGGAGAGCACAGATACGCAGTATTTT.

The rearrangement uses TRBV27 and TRBJ1-1, with TRBD1 as a possible D gene (5 bases). The V end was cut by 5 bases, the J end by 6 bases, with 16 bases between. Germline lookup yields CDR1 MNHEY and CDR2 SMNVEV (reference sequence). The CDR3 is made up of 14 amino acids. This CDR3 reads CASSALRGVAEAFF. DNA for the CDR3: TGTGCCAGCAGTGCTCTCCGGGGCGTCGCTGAAGCTTTCTTT.